These 3 T cell receptor beta chains came from one sample sequenced in a study of T cell repertoires in cytomegalovirus infection. MiXCR was run by TCRdb on the reads, yielding one entry per CDR3 protein. The sample contains under 250,000 distinct CDR3 sequences, about 7% of which appear only once. Material: PBMCs. The receptors originated from a human donor in good health (CMV status not recorded). Some clones in this sample may be carry-over from other donors' samples.

The chain uses TRBV29-1 and TRBJ1-2; possible D gene TRBD1, 6 bases. The CDR3 totals 15 residues. The V end lost 0 bases, the J end lost 2 bases, and 13 bases lay between the germline ends. Germline V gene lookup returns CDR1 SQVTM and CDR2 ANQGSEA. The chain's CDR3 is CSVEEGQYRNYGYTF. The DNA of the CDR3 is TGCAGCGTTGAAGAAGGACAGTACCGCAACTATGGCTACACCTTC.

This clonotype was counted ten times or more. This chain connects TRBV12-3 or TRBV12-4 to TRBJ2-5; 8 bases are shared with TRBD2. The CDR3 spans 14 residues. Trimming took 1 base from V and 5 from J; bases not matched to a gene: 3. The CDR3, as DNA: TGTGCCAGCAGTTTAGTACTAGCGGACGAGACCCAGTACTTC. Residues: CASSLVLADETQYF.

V and J are TRBV20-1 and TRBJ2-3; 8 bases map to TRBD2. The CDR3 runs to 16 residues. Germline V gene lookup returns CDR1 DFQATT and CDR2 SNEGSKA (reference sequence). The V segment lost 5 bases and the J segment 2 bases; nucleotides outside the gene matches: 12. CDR3 nucleotides: TGCAGTGCTGGACGGGAGGGACCCCTATCCACAGATACGCAGTATTTT. This sequence encodes CSAGREGPLSTDTQYF.